The next 19 T cell receptor beta chains were all read from a single sample in a study of cytomegalovirus exposure and HLA in healthy donors. Use of 60 Vbeta and 13 Jbeta primers characterized the PCR. Here immunoSEQ multiplex PCR was the method, and the copy in TCRdb shows in-frame clones only, minus some. The sample spans 180,000 or so clones; the ten largest clones claim less than 0.9%. Sequencing used PBMCs. The receptors shown here come from a boy aged 5-17 years in good health and CMV-seronegative.

The chain carries TRBV7-2 and TRBJ2-3; 12 bases match TRBD2. J was trimmed by 4 bases and V by 5 bases; bases with no gene match: 4. The length of the CDR3 is 15 residues. Germline CDR1 and CDR2: SGHTA and FQGNSA. DNA of the CDR3: TGTGCCAGCAGCCCGACTAGCGGGGGCGCAGATACGCAGTATTTT. Translating it yields CASSPTSGGADTQYF.

This rearrangement joins TRBV9 to TRBJ1-6, with D possibly being TRBD1 (5 bases). Trimming removed 3 bases from V and 1 base from J, with 11 bases in between. The germline CDR1 and CDR2 sequences are SGDLS and YYNGEE. The length of the CDR3 is 16 residues. The CDR3 loop reads CASSAGLESYNSPLHF. CDR3 DNA: TGTGCCAGCAGCGCGGGACTGGAGTCCTATAATTCACCCCTCCACTTT.

This chain connects TRBV15 to TRBJ2-7; 9 nucleotides line up with TRBD2. V gave up 0 bases and J gave up 2 bases; unmatched junction bases: 5. The CDR3 has 16 residues. Looked up from germline, CDR1 is LNHNV and CDR2 is YYDKDF (reference sequence). The chain's CDR3 is CATSREAGGGAYEQYF. The CDR3 DNA sequence: TGTGCCACCAGCAGAGAGGCCGGCGGGGGGGCCTACGAGCAGTACTTC.

The chain is built from TRBV6-1 and TRBJ2-5, with 8 bases matching TRBD1. The CDR3 sequence is 15 residues long. CDR1 and CDR2 from the germline V gene are MNHNS and SASEGT. V dropped 0 bases and J dropped 2; count of bases not matched to a gene: 2. The CDR3 is CASSEAGTGQETQYF. CDR3 nucleotides: TGTGCCAGCAGTGAAGCGGGGACAGGACAAGAGACCCAGTACTTC.

V and J are TRBV28 and TRBJ1-1; D is possibly TRBD1 (5 bases). The V end lost 2 bases, the J end lost 3 bases, and 7 bases lay between the germline ends. The CDR3 covers 13 residues. Germline V lookup: CDR1 MDHEN, CDR2 SYDVKM. The CDR3 protein is CASSLRRDTEAFF. CDR3 DNA: TGTGCCAGCAGTTTACGCAGGGACACTGAAGCTTTCTTT.

The chain joins TRBV28 to TRBJ1-1; 9 positions match TRBD1. Germline V gene data show CDR1 as MDHEN and CDR2 as SYDVKM. This CDR3 comprises 16 residues. J was trimmed by 1 base and V by 6 bases; bases with no gene match: 9. The CDR3 DNA is TGTGCCAGCAGACCTCCTTCGGGACAGGGGAACACTGAAGCTTTCTTT. It codes for CASRPPSGQGNTEAFF. Variable domain in full (rest from reference TRBV28 and TRBJ1-1): DVKVTQSSRYLVKRTGEKVFLECVQDMDHENMFWYRQDPGLGLRLIYFSYDVKMKEKGDIPEGYSVSREKKERFSLILESASTNQTSMYLCASRPPSGQGNTEAFFGQGTRLTVV.

V gene TRBV6-5 combines with J gene TRBJ2-7, with 7 bases aligning to TRBD1. In germline, CDR1 is MNHEY, CDR2 SVGAGI. CDR3 length: 13 amino acids. With 5 bases clipped from V and 2 bases from J, the junction kept 3 bases outside the gene matches. DNA for the CDR3: TGTGCCAGCAGTCGCGGACAGGCCTACGAGCAGTACTTC. It codes for CASSRGQAYEQYF.

Points on this clone: Other DNA sequences of this sample code for an identical CDR3. The rearrangement joins TRBV9 to TRBJ2-2; D perhaps matches TRBD1 (5 bases). Trimming took off 0 bases at V and 5 bases at J, with 14 bases between the two ends. The CDR3 contains 16 residues. Germline loops: CDR1 SGDLS, CDR2 YYNGEE. The CDR3 region is CASSVVGQGGTGELFF. CDR3 coding DNA: TGTGCCAGCAGCGTAGTCGGTCAGGGTGGGACCGGGGAGCTGTTTTTT.

The CDR3 loop is CASSQPRSSGGGGELFF. The CDR3 coding sequence is TGTGCCAGCAGCCAGCCACGGAGTAGCGGGGGGGGCGGGGAGCTGTTTTTT. The V and J genes are TRBV5-4 and TRBJ2-2; 11 bases match TRBD2. There are 17 residues in the CDR3. Per the germline V gene, CDR1 is SGHNT and CDR2 is YYREEE (reference sequence). V trimming: 4 bases; J trimming: 7 bases; junction bases outside the gene matches: 12.

This chain uses TRBV14 with TRBJ2-3; D is uncertain. The CDR3 has 15 amino acids. From germline, CDR1 is SGHDN and CDR2 FVKESK. V lost 1 base to trimming and J lost 1 base, with 9 bases between them. CDR3 sequence reads: CASSQGDTRTDTQYF. In nucleotides, the CDR3 is TGTGCCAGCAGCCAAGGCGACACTCGCACAGATACGCAGTATTTT.

This chain connects TRBV7-3 to TRBJ2-4; perhaps TRBD2 as D (5 bases). In germline, CDR1 is SGHTA, CDR2 FQGTGA. Trimming stripped 6 bases from V and 7 bases from J, with 13 bases between. This CDR3 comprises 13 residues. For the CDR3, the DNA is TGTGCCAGCAGTGAAGGCTCGGGGAACATTCAGTACTTC. Translating gives CASSEGSGNIQYF. Using reference TRBV7-3 and TRBJ2-4 for the parts outside the CDR3, the full variable domain is GAGVSQTPSNKVTEKGKYVELRCDPISGHTALYWYRQSLGQGPEFLIYFQGTGAADDSGLPNDRFFAVRPEGSVSTLKIQRTERGDSAVYLCASSEGSGNIQYFGAGTRLSVL.

The CDR3 coding sequence is TGCAGCGTTTTTTGGACAGGGGACTACGAGCAGTACTTC. Its protein product is CSVFWTGDYEQYF. This rearrangement joins TRBV29-1 to TRBJ2-7; 9 bases line up with TRBD1. Germline lookup yields CDR1 SQVTM and CDR2 ANQGSEA. Trimming cost V 5 bases and J 3 bases; bases outside gene matches: 5. The CDR3 spans 13 residues.

V is TRBV2 and J is TRBJ1-5, with D perhaps TRBD1 (5 bases). Trimming took 3 bases from V and 0 from J, leaving 15 bases between them. Looked up from germline, CDR1 is SNHLY and CDR2 is FYNNEI. CDR3 size: 17 residues. This chain's CDR3 is CASSETVLPRSNQPQHF. The CDR3 DNA is TGTGCCAGCAGTGAGACAGTCCTGCCGCGTAGCAATCAGCCCCAGCATTTT. Full variable domain (outside the CDR3, taken from reference TRBV2 and TRBJ1-5): EPEVTQTPSHQVTQMGQEVILRCVPISNHLYFYWYRQILGQKVEFLVSFYNNEISEKSEIFDDQFSVERPDGSNFTLKIRSTKLEDSAMYFCASSETVLPRSNQPQHFGDGTRLSIL.

Here the CDR3 DNA reads TGTGCCTGGAGTGTCACAGGGGGCACGCCCTATGGCTACACCTTC. Amino acids: CAWSVTGGTPYGYTF. This sequence joins TRBV30 and TRBJ1-2; 9 nucleotides line up with TRBD1. Germline V CDR1 and CDR2: GTSNPN, SVGIG (reference sequence). This CDR3 has 15 amino acids. J was trimmed by 4 bases and V by 0 bases; bases with no gene match: 6. Full variable domain (missing parts from reference TRBV30 and TRBJ1-2): SQTIHQWPATLVQPVGSPLSLECTVEGTSNPNLYWYRQAAGRGLQLLFYSVGIGQISSEVPQNLSASRPQDRQFILSSKKLLLSDSGFYLCAWSVTGGTPYGYTFGSGTRLTVV.

This rearrangement joins TRBV30 to TRBJ1-1; perhaps TRBD1 as D (5 bases). The CDR3 is made up of 12 amino acids. The V gene's germline CDR1 is GTSNPN and CDR2 SVGIG (reference sequence). The germline V and J ends were trimmed by 0 bases and 7 bases, with 9 bases remaining between them. CDR3: CAWSVRGDEAFF. The CDR3 DNA reads TGTGCCTGGAGTGTACGGGGGGATGAAGCTTTCTTT.

Points on this clone: A junction boundary mismatches the germline segment, possibly from a read error. V gene TRBV5-5 combines with J gene TRBJ1-2; the match to TRBD1 covers 7 bases. The length of the CDR3 is 15 residues. CDR1 and CDR2 (germline): SGHKS, YYEKEE (reference sequence). CDR3 sequence: CASSKTRGTVSNRGF. Here the CDR3 DNA reads TGTGCCAGCAGTAAAACCCGCGGGACAGTCTCTAATCGGGGCTTC.

The chain has TRBV7-9 and TRBJ2-5; TRBD1 might be the D (5 bases). The CDR3 covers 15 residues. Germline V lookup: CDR1 SEHNR, CDR2 FQNEAQ (reference sequence). V lost 4 bases to trimming and J lost 11 bases, with 23 bases between them. CDR3 nucleotides: TGTGCCAGCAGCTCGTCAGGGATTTTTCCTACGGAGCAGTACTTC. Translating it yields CASSSSGIFPTEQYF. The full variable domain, completed using reference TRBV7-9 and TRBJ2-5, is DTGVSQNPRHKITKRGQNVTFRCDPISEHNRLYWYRQTLGQGPEFLTYFQNEAQLEKSRLLSDRFSAERPKGSFSTLEIQRTEQGDSAMYLCASSSSGIFPTEQYFGPGTRLLVL.

V usage is TRBV6-1 and J usage is TRBJ1-1; no clear D. The V gene's germline CDR1 is MNHNS and CDR2 SASEGT. The CDR3 has 15 amino acids. Trimming removed 7 bases at V and 5 bases at J, with 20 bases between. The CDR3: CASIKEGPGNTEAFF. In nucleotides, the CDR3 is TGTGCCAGCATAAAGGAAGGGCCGGGAAATACTGAAGCTTTCTTT.

This chain uses TRBV30 with TRBJ1-5; 7 bases are a match to TRBD1. CDR1 and CDR2 from the germline V gene are GTSNPN and SVGIG (reference sequence). The CDR3 runs to 16 residues. J lost 7 bases, V lost 3 bases, and 15 bases had no gene match. This CDR3 reads CAWSSFGTVFPQPQHF. The CDR3 DNA is TGTGCCTGGAGCAGCTTCGGGACAGTTTTTCCACAGCCCCAGCATTTT. Combining the CDR3 with reference TRBV30 and TRBJ1-5 gives the whole variable domain SQTIHQWPATLVQPVGSPLSLECTVEGTSNPNLYWYRQAAGRGLQLLFYSVGIGQISSEVPQNLSASRPQDRQFILSSKKLLLSDSGFYLCAWSSFGTVFPQPQHFGDGTRLSIL.